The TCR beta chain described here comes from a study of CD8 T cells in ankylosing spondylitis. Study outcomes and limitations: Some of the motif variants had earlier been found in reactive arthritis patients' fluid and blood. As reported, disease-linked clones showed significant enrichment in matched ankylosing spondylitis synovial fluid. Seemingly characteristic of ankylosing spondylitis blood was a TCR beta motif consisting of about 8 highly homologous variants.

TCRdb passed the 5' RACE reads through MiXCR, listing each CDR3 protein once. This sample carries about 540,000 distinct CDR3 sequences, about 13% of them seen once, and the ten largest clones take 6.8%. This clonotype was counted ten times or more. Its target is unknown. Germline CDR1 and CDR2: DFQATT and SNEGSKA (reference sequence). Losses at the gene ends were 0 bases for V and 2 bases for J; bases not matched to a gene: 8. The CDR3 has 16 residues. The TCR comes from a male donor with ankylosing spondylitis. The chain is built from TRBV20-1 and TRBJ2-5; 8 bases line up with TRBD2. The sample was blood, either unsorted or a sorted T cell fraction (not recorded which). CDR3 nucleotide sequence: TGCAGTGCTAGAGATCATACTAGCGGAAAACAAGAGACCCAGTACTTC. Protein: CSARDHTSGKQETQYF.